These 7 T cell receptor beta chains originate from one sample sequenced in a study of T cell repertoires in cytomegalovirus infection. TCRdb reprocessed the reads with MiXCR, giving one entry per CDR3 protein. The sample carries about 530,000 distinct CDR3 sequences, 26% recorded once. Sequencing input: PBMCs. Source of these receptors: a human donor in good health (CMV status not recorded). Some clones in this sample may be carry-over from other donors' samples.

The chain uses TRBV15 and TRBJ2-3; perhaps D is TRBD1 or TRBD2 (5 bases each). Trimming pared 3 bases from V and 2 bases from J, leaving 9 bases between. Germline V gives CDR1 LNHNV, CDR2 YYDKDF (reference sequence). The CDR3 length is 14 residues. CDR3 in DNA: TGTGCCACCAGCAGGGGACCGTCCACAGATACGCAGTATTTT. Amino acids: CATSRGPSTDTQYF. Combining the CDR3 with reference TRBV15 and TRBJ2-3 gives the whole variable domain DAMVIQNPRYQVTQFGKPVTLSCSQTLNHNVMYWYQQKSSQAPKLLFHYYDKDFNNEADTPDNFQSRRPNTSFCFLDIRSPGLGDTAMYLCATSRGPSTDTQYFGPGTRLTVL.

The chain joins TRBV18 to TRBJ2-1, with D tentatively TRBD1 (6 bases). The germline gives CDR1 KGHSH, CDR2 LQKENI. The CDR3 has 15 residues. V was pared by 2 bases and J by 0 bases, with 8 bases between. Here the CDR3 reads CASSPTGTSYNEQFF. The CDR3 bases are TGTGCCAGCTCACCAACAGGGACCTCCTACAATGAGCAGTTCTTC.

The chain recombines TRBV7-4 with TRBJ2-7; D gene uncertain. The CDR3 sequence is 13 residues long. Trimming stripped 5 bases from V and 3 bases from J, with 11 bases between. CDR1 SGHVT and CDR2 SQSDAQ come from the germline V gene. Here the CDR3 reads CASSPDGVYEQYV. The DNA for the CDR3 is TGTGCCAGCAGCCCCGATGGGGTCTACGAGCAGTACGTC.

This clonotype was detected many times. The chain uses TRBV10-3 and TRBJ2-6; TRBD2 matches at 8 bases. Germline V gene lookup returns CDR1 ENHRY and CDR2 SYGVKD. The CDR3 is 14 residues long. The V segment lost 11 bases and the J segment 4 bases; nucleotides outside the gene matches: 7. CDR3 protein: CAVGGAQGANVLTF. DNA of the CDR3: TGTGCCGTCGGGGGGGCGCAAGGGGCCAACGTCCTGACTTTC.

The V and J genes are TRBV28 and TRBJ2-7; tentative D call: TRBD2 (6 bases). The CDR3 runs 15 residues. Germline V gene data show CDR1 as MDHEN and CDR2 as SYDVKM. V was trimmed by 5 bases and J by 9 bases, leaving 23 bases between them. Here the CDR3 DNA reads TGTGCCAGCAGTGTGACGCGGGACCTTCTCGGGCCGCAGTACGTC. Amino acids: CASSVTRDLLGPQYV.

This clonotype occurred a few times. CDR3 region: CASSDEVGGPYNEQFF. The CDR3 nucleotides read TGTGCCAGCAGTGATGAGGTGGGAGGCCCCTACAATGAGCAGTTCTTC. The chain couples TRBV6-1 to TRBJ2-1; D may be TRBD2 (6 bases). Trimming cost V 3 bases and J 2 bases, with 14 bases left between them. Per germline, CDR1 MNHNS and CDR2 SASEGT. The CDR3 runs to 16 residues.

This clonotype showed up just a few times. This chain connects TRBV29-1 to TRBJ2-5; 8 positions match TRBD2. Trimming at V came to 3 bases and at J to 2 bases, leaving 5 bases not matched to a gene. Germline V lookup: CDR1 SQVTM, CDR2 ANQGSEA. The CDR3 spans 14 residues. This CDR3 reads CSVDAAGVQETQYF. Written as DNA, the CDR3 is TGCAGCGTTGATGCAGCGGGAGTTCAAGAGACCCAGTACTTC.